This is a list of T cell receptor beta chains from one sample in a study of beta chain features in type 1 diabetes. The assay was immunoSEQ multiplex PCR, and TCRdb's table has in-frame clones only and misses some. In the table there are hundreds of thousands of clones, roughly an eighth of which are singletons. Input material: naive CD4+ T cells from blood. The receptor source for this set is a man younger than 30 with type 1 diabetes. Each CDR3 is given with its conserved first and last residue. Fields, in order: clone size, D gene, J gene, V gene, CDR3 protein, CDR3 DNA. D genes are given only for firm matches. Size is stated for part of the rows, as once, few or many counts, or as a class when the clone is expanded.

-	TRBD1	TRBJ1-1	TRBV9	CASSTRDRGSEAFF	TGTGCCAGCAGCACTAGGGACAGGGGCTCTGAAGCTTTCTTT
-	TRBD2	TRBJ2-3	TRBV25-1	CASSRSGISTDTQYF	TGTGCCAGCAGTAGAAGCGGGATCAGCACAGATACGCAGTATTTT
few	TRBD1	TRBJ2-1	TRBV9	CASSVRTGEYNEQFF	TGTGCCAGCAGCGTTCGGACAGGGGAATACAATGAGCAGTTCTTC
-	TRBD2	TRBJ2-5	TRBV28	CASSSGLAGGETQYF	TGTGCCAGCAGTTCCGGACTAGCGGGGGGAGAGACCCAGTACTTC
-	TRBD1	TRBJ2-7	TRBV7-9	CASNRQGADEQYF	TGTGCCAGCAACAGACAGGGGGCAGACGAGCAGTACTTC
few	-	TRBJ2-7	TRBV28	CASSLTGFYEQYF	TGTGCCAGCAGTTTAACAGGGTTCTACGAGCAGTACTTC
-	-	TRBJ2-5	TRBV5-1	CASSSNYIPGRKETQYF	TGCGCCAGCAGCTCGAACTACATACCGGGACGGAAAGAGACCCAGTACTTC
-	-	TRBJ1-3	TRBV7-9	CASSWENSGNTIYF	TGTGCCAGCAGCTGGGAGAACTCTGGAAACACCATATATTTT
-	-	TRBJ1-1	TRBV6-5	CASSRWLNTEAFF	TGTGCCAGCAGCCGGTGGTTGAACACTGAAGCTTTCTTT
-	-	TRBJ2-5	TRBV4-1	CASSQENSPPGRETQYF	TGCGCCAGCAGCCAAGAGAATTCACCCCCGGGCAGGGAGACCCAGTACTTC